The rows below give T cell receptor beta chains drawn from one sample of a study of cytomegalovirus exposure and HLA in healthy donors. Assay: immunoSEQ multiplex PCR; the TCRdb copy retains only in-frame clones and omits some. The data hold more than 200,000 clones, with approximately 70% observed a single time. The specimen sequenced was PBMCs. All receptors come from a middle-aged man in good health and CMV-seropositive. The CDR3 runs from the conserved cysteine through the conserved F or W.

CDR3aa,v_gene,j_gene
CASSSLPAYEQYF,TRBV19,TRBJ2-7
CASSLWAGRDTEAFF,TRBV28,TRBJ1-1
CASSQDAGGKETQYF,TRBV4-2,TRBJ2-5
CASIPGQVQQETQYF,TRBV6-1,TRBJ2-5
CASSEGGYGNTIYF,TRBV6-1,TRBJ1-3
CASSLQGARTNEKLFF,TRBV18,TRBJ1-4
CASSSLRTGSGYTF,TRBV19,TRBJ1-2
CASSFTRRTGYGYTF,TRBV5-8,TRBJ1-2
CASSQGGINHNYGYTF,TRBV4-3,TRBJ1-2
CASSLRGTGENEKLFF,TRBV11-2,TRBJ1-4
CASSLVAGGNNEQFF,TRBV7-2,TRBJ2-1
CAISRQGYEQYF,TRBV10-3,TRBJ2-7
CASSPRNGEAGGYTF,TRBV18,TRBJ1-2
CASRRGPTPQFF,TRBV6-5,TRBJ2-1
CASSIWPPRSYNEQFF,TRBV19,TRBJ2-1
CASRMGQGFTEAFF,TRBV2,TRBJ1-1
CASSLTSGSSYEQYF,TRBV19,TRBJ2-7
CASRRQDSMNTEAFF,TRBV6-4,TRBJ1-1
CASSEFSQGAFGYTF,TRBV6-1,TRBJ1-2
CASSRIRQGALNTEAFF,TRBV7-9,TRBJ1-1
CASSQEEGRADTQYF,TRBV4-1,TRBJ2-3
CATSREASGGRNEQFF,TRBV15,TRBJ2-1
CASSSPGTGGTGELFF,TRBV25-1,TRBJ2-2
CASSIDLGQMTYEQYF,TRBV19,TRBJ2-7
CASSKDRDYEQYF,TRBV7-2,TRBJ2-7
CASSLELGEPLHF,TRBV7-9,TRBJ1-6
CASSYGRDFPYEQYF,TRBV6-6,TRBJ2-7
CASSQGLAGYYNEQFF,TRBV4-2,TRBJ2-1
CASSSAGGRYNEQFF,TRBV19,TRBJ2-1
CASSLRGSTEAFF,TRBV6-1,TRBJ1-1
CASSSIEGTDQPQHF,TRBV2,TRBJ1-5
CASSLGGGRALGEQYF,TRBV7-6,TRBJ2-7
CASSKRGGQPQHF,TRBV21-1,TRBJ1-5
CASSSTGTGHF,TRBV5-5,TRBJ2-3
CASSQDRVGEQYF,TRBV7-7,TRBJ2-5
CASSYSIFGGRYAF,TRBV6-5,TRBJ1-2
CASSGVTGKDNEQYF,TRBV2,-
CASSFGDRSYEQYF,TRBV28,TRBJ2-7
CASSLVRGDNFTDTQYF,TRBV7-8,TRBJ2-3
CASSQTKNTEAFF,TRBV14,TRBJ1-1
CASLAGGGFGPQHF,TRBV28,TRBJ1-5